Sequencing of this T cell receptor (beta chain) was carried out in a study of vaccination and CD4 T cells after COVID-19. Treatment indicated: approximately 9-day PBMC culture with coronavirus spike peptide pools or control peptides (ViraFEST assay). Following expansion of antigen-specific T cells with peptide pools, ViraFEST then sequenced TCRs. This CDR3 is built from 13 residues. Germline V gene data show CDR1 as LNHDA and CDR2 as SQIVND (reference sequence). The J segment lost 10 bases and the V segment lost 6 bases, leaving 6 bases of the junction unmatched. The study, taken as a whole, reports: The median proportion of reactive clones detected only post-vaccination in convalescent patients was approximately 90%.

Of note for this clonotype: Its antigen remains unidentified.

Oncomine TCR Beta short-read sequencing was applied to DNA from cultured CD4+ T cells. TCRdb reanalysed the PCR reads using MiXCR and keeps one entry per CDR3 protein. The repertoire holds roughly 11,000 distinct CDR3 sequences, with around 77% as singletons. The sample was CD4+ T cells from blood, cultured in vitro. This chain joins TRBV19 and TRBJ1-6; 7 nucleotides agree with TRBD1. The clonotype was recovered from a human donor who had recovered from COVID-19. CDR3 protein: CASSDRVASPLHF. The CDR3 bases are TGTGCCAGTAGCGACAGGGTAGCGTCACCCCTCCACTTT. Full variable domain (missing parts from reference TRBV19 and TRBJ1-6): DGGITQSPKYLFRKEGQNVTLSCEQNLNHDAMYWYRQDPGQGLRLIYYSQIVNDFQKGDIAEGYSVSREKKESFPLTVTSAQKNPTAFYLCASSDRVASPLHFGNGTRLTVT.